Listed here are 27 T cell receptor beta chains from one sample, sequenced in a study of blood T cell repertoires in COVID-19. Assay: immunoSEQ multiplex PCR; the TCRdb copy retains only in-frame clones and omits some. This sample carries 67,000 or so clones, around 84% of them seen once, and the ten largest clones take around 0.83%. Sequenced sample: peripheral blood. These receptors were collected from a woman aged 70-85 years with acute or convalescent COVID-19.

The chain carries TRBV19 and TRBJ1-2; TRBD1 matches 9 bases. This CDR3 has 17 amino acids. The junction had 16 bases not matched to a gene; V was cut back by 11 bases and J by 0 bases. Germline values: CDR1 LNHDA, CDR2 SQIVND (reference sequence). The CDR3 loop reads CAATTSTGGVSNYGYTF. The CDR3 nucleotides read TGTGCCGCAACCACCTCGACAGGGGGTGTTTCTAACTATGGCTACACCTTC.

The chain links TRBV7-6 to TRBJ2-7; D remains unclear. CDR1 and CDR2 (germline): SGHVS, FNYEAQ. V was cut by 1 base and J by 6 bases, with 13 bases left in between. The CDR3 has 14 residues. CDR3 amino acids: CASSLGQDGSEQYF. As DNA, the CDR3 is TGTGCCAGCAGCTTAGGACAAGACGGTAGCGAGCAGTACTTC.

This clone has just a few counts. The V call is TRBV18, the J call TRBJ2-1; TRBD1 matches at 9 bases. The CDR3 loop spans 18 amino acids. Germline V gene lookup returns CDR1 KGHSH and CDR2 LQKENI. The ends lost 4 bases at V and 3 bases at J; junction bases unmatched: 13. CDR3 sequence: CASSLYPAGQGNYNEQFF. The CDR3 DNA follows: TGTGCCAGCTCACTATATCCCGCGGGACAGGGAAACTACAATGAGCAGTTCTTC.

The chain is built from TRBV18 and TRBJ2-5, with unresolved D. The V end lost 3 bases, the J end lost 5 bases, and 7 bases lay between the germline ends. The CDR3 totals 12 residues. Per germline, CDR1 KGHSH and CDR2 LQKENI. Written as DNA, the CDR3 is TGTGCCAGCTCACCCGTCCGGGAGACCCAGTACTTC. It yields the protein CASSPVRETQYF.

The chain recombines TRBV11-2 with TRBJ1-4; no reliable D call. Germline V lookup: CDR1 SGHAT, CDR2 FQNNGV. The length of the CDR3 is 13 residues. V was trimmed by 5 bases and J by 7 bases, leaving 11 bases between them. The CDR3 sequence: CASSPLGSEKLFF. Here the CDR3 DNA reads TGTGCCAGCAGCCCGCTTGGCAGTGAAAAACTGTTTTTT.

This clone was seen only a few times. The genes are TRBV15 and TRBJ2-1; D gene ambiguous. V dropped 0 bases and J dropped 0 bases, with 9 bases sitting between them. Per germline, CDR1 LNHNV and CDR2 YYDKDF (reference sequence). The CDR3 runs to 16 residues. This CDR3 reads CATSRDGGSSYNEQFF. CDR3 nucleotide sequence: TGTGCCACCAGCAGAGATGGTGGCAGCTCCTACAATGAGCAGTTCTTC. Based on the CDR3 plus reference TRBV15 and TRBJ2-1, the full variable domain is DAMVIQNPRYQVTQFGKPVTLSCSQTLNHNVMYWYQQKSSQAPKLLFHYYDKDFNNEADTPDNFQSRRPNTSFCFLDIRSPGLGDTAMYLCATSRDGGSSYNEQFFGPGTRLTVL.

This clone came up once. V gene TRBV7-2 combines with J gene TRBJ2-7, with 12 bases identical to TRBD2. CDR3 length: 16 amino acids. The ends lost 2 bases at V and 1 base at J; junction bases unmatched: 3. CDR1 is SGHTA and CDR2 is FQGNSA in the germline V gene. In nucleotides, the CDR3 is TGTGCCAGCAGCTTACTAGCGGGAGGGAGGTCCTACGAGCAGTACTTC. The encoded protein is CASSLLAGGRSYEQYF.

The chain carries TRBV5-5 and TRBJ1-1, with 7 bases matching TRBD1. Germline V gene sequence: CDR1 SGHKS, CDR2 YYEKEE (reference sequence). This CDR3 is 15 amino acids long. Trimming removed 1 base from V and 1 base from J; junction bases left unmatched: 4. The CDR3 nucleotides read TGTGCCAGCAGCTTGCAGCCAGGGGGGAACACTGAAGCTTTCTTT. Its protein is CASSLQPGGNTEAFF.

The table lists this clone with a count of one. CDR3 in DNA: TGTGCCAGCAGGGCACTAGCGGGGGGCTCCTACGAGCAGTACTTC. Amino acids: CASRALAGGSYEQYF. This chain joins TRBV6-5 and TRBJ2-7, with 12 bases identical to TRBD2. From germline, CDR1 is MNHEY and CDR2 SVGAGI. This CDR3 is built from 15 residues. V trimming: 6 bases; J trimming: 0 bases; junction bases outside the gene matches: 3.

V and J are TRBV12-3 or TRBV12-4 and TRBJ1-2; weak D call: TRBD1 (6 bases). V lost 4 bases and J lost 3, with 9 bases in between. The CDR3 has 13 residues. DNA of the CDR3: TGTGCCAGCAGTTACAGGGTTTACTATGGCTACACCTTC. Translation gives CASSYRVYYGYTF.

The genes are TRBV5-1 and TRBJ1-6, with 7 bases lining up with TRBD1. CDR1 and CDR2 (germline): SGHRS, YFSETQ. Losses at the gene ends were 7 bases for V and 6 bases for J; bases not matched to a gene: 7. The CDR3 runs 14 residues. The DNA for the CDR3 is TGCGCCAGCGGATCCGGGACAGTTAATTCACCCCTCCACTTT. This gives the protein CASGSGTVNSPLHF.

V usage is TRBV7-3 and J usage is TRBJ2-2, with 8 positions matching TRBD2. Germline V CDR1 and CDR2: SGHTA, FQGTGA. CDR3 length equals 16 residues. After removal of 0 bases from V and 4 bases from J, the junction contained 4 bases not matched to a gene. CDR3 residues: CASSLTSGSGTGELFF. The CDR3 region has the DNA TGTGCCAGCAGCTTAACCAGCGGGAGTGGCACCGGGGAGCTGTTTTTT.

The chain has TRBV11-2 and TRBJ1-4; D might be TRBD1 (6 bases). V was pared by 3 bases and J by 7 bases, with 12 bases between. Germline values: CDR1 SGHAT, CDR2 FQNNGV. The CDR3 is 14 residues long. CDR3 sequence reads: CASSFAGVSEKLFF. The CDR3 DNA reads TGTGCCAGCAGCTTCGCAGGGGTATCTGAAAAACTGTTTTTT.

The V call is TRBV7-9, the J call TRBJ2-7; no definite D call. Trimming shortened V by 3 bases and J by 2 bases, and 8 bases separated the two germline ends. Germline CDR1 reads SEHNR; CDR2 reads FQNEAQ (reference sequence). CDR3 length equals 13 residues. The CDR3 spells CASSFNSPYEQYF. The CDR3 DNA reads TGTGCCAGCAGCTTTAACAGTCCCTACGAGCAGTACTTC.

J is TRBJ1-3 and V is TRBV7-8; D is undetermined. Germline CDR1 SGHVS, CDR2 FQNEAQ. V shed 0 bases and J shed 0 bases, with 3 bases lying between them. The CDR3 runs 14 residues. The CDR3 sequence: CASSLASSGNTIYF. The CDR3 nucleotides read TGTGCCAGCAGCTTAGCTAGCTCTGGAAACACCATATATTTT.

The chain recombines TRBV20-1 with TRBJ1-2, with a weak D call TRBD1 (5 bases). The CDR3 spans 14 residues. Germline values: CDR1 DFQATT, CDR2 SNEGSKA (reference sequence). Trimming shortened V by 3 bases and J by 1 base, and 12 bases separated the two germline ends. The CDR3 loop is CSASGGGDNYGYTF. The CDR3 DNA sequence: TGCAGTGCTAGTGGGGGAGGAGATAACTATGGCTACACCTTC.

The V and J genes are TRBV15 and TRBJ2-2; no reliable D call. V gave up 0 bases and J gave up 5 bases, with 7 bases separating them. Germline CDR1 LNHNV, CDR2 YYDKDF (reference sequence). The CDR3 length is 14 residues. CDR3 protein: CATSRETGTGELFF. DNA of the CDR3: TGTGCCACCAGCAGAGAGACTGGTACCGGGGAGCTGTTTTTT.

The CDR3 nucleotides are TGTGCCTGTACGAGGGGGGGCTATGGCTACACCTTC. Protein sequence: CACTRGGYGYTF. The rearrangement links TRBV30 to TRBJ1-2, with D perhaps matching TRBD1 (6 bases). This CDR3 is built from 12 residues. Germline CDR1 and CDR2: GTSNPN and SVGIG (reference sequence). V gave up 6 bases and J gave up 4 bases, with 12 bases separating them. Combining the CDR3 with reference TRBV30 and TRBJ1-2 gives the whole variable domain SQTIHQWPATLVQPVGSPLSLECTVEGTSNPNLYWYRQAAGRGLQLLFYSVGIGQISSEVPQNLSASRPQDRQFILSSKKLLLSDSGFYLCACTRGGYGYTFGSGTRLTVV.

This clone came up many times. The chain has TRBV28 and TRBJ2-7; perhaps TRBD1 as D (6 bases). Germline values: CDR1 MDHEN, CDR2 SYDVKM. The V end lost 1 base, the J end lost 0 bases, and 13 bases lay between the germline ends. The CDR3 contains 16 residues. The CDR3 is CASSLSTGFTSYEQYF. The CDR3, as DNA: TGTGCCAGCAGTTTATCGACAGGCTTTACCTCCTACGAGCAGTACTTC.

In nucleotides, the CDR3 is TGTGCCAGCAGTTGGGACAGGGTATATCAGCCCCAGCATTTT. Protein sequence: CASSWDRVYQPQHF. The V gene is TRBV6-5, the J gene TRBJ1-5, with 9 bases lining up with TRBD1. V lost 4 bases to trimming and J lost 5 bases; unmatched junction nucleotides: 3. The germline gives CDR1 MNHEY, CDR2 SVGAGI. The CDR3 runs to 14 residues.

The chain links TRBV11-1 to TRBJ2-5; D may be TRBD1 (6 bases). Germline values: CDR1 SGHAT, CDR2 FQDESV (reference sequence). V lost 1 base and J lost 3, with 12 bases in between. The CDR3 totals 15 residues. DNA for the CDR3: TGTGCCAGCAGCTTAGATCCCAGGACAGAAGAGACCCAGTACTTC. Protein sequence: CASSLDPRTEETQYF. Full variable domain (outside the CDR3, taken from reference TRBV11-1 and TRBJ2-5): EAEVAQSPRYKITEKSQAVAFWCDPISGHATLYWYRQILGQGPELLVQFQDESVVDDSQLPKDRFSAERLKGVDSTLKIQPAELGDSAMYLCASSLDPRTEETQYFGPGTRLLVL.

The V gene is TRBV6-5, the J gene TRBJ1-1; 9 nucleotides align to TRBD1. Germline assignment: CDR1 MNHEY and CDR2 SVGAGI. The CDR3 is made up of 16 amino acids. Trimming at V came to 3 bases and at J to 5 bases, leaving 10 bases not matched to a gene. The CDR3 is CASSYPKDRGGTEAFF. In DNA form, the CDR3 reads TGTGCCAGCAGTTATCCAAAGGACAGGGGAGGAACTGAAGCTTTCTTT.

In its sample, this clone was seen once. V and J are TRBV6-6 and TRBJ2-7; 7 positions agree with TRBD1. The CDR3 is made up of 16 amino acids. Germline CDR1 MNHNY, CDR2 SVGAGI (reference sequence). The V gene end was trimmed by 5 bases and the J gene end by 2 bases; junction bases not matched to a gene: 12. The CDR3 DNA reads TGTGCCAGCAGTCGAGAACACGGGACAGTTACCTACGAGCAGTACTTC. Its protein product is CASSREHGTVTYEQYF.

The chain carries TRBV29-1 and TRBJ2-7; 9 bases are shared with TRBD1. The J segment lost 6 bases and the V segment lost 1 base, leaving 13 bases of the junction unmatched. Germline-derived CDR1 and CDR2 are SQVTM and ANQGSEA. The length of the CDR3 is 16 residues. The CDR3 spells CSVEGRGGTGSFEQYF. CDR3 DNA: TGCAGCGTTGAAGGGCGTGGAGGGACAGGGTCTTTCGAGCAGTACTTC.

This rearrangement joins TRBV19 to TRBJ1-1; 8 bases align to TRBD1. There are 17 residues in the CDR3. V was clipped by 7 bases and J by 0 bases; unmatched bases: 13. Germline V gene lookup returns CDR1 LNHDA and CDR2 SQIVND (reference sequence). CDR3: CASNLWTGQGLNTEAFF. The CDR3, as DNA: TGTGCCAGTAATCTTTGGACAGGGCAAGGGCTGAACACTGAAGCTTTCTTT.

The J gene is TRBJ1-2, the V gene TRBV18, with D uncertain. V was clipped by 1 base and J by 5 bases, with 8 bases between them. The CDR3 length is 13 residues. The germline V gene encodes CDR1 KGHSH and CDR2 LQKENI. As DNA, the CDR3 is TGTGCCAGCTCACCACAGGAGTTATATGGCTACACCTTC. Translated, it gives CASSPQELYGYTF.

The J gene is TRBJ1-1, the V gene TRBV5-1; D is ambiguous. The CDR3 spans 15 residues. Trimming cost V 6 bases and J 4 bases, with 19 bases left between them. Germline CDR1 SGHRS, CDR2 YFSETQ. CDR3 in DNA: TGCGCCAGCACCCCTGTCGCGGGGAGCGTCACTGAAGCTTTCTTT. It translates to CASTPVAGSVTEAFF.